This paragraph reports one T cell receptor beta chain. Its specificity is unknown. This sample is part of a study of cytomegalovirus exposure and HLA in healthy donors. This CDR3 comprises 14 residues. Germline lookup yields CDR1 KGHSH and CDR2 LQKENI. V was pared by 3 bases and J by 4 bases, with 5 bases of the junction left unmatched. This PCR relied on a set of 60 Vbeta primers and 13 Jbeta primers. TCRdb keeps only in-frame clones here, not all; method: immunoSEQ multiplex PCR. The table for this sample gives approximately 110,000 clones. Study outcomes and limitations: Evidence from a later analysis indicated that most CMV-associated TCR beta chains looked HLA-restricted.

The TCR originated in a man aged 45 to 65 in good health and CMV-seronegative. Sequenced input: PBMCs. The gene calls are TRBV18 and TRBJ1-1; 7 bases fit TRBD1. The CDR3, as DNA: TGTGCCAGCTCACCCCTGACAGGGACCACTGAAGCTTTCTTT. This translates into CASSPLTGTTEAFF.